This T cell receptor (beta chain) came from a study of shared clonotypes between healthy human individuals. The CDR3 has 15 amino acids. The ends were cut back, 4 bases at V and 0 bases at J, with 12 bases in the middle. CDR1 SGHAT and CDR2 FQDESV come from the germline V gene (reference sequence). Comment on this clone: Its matching antigen is unknown.

Method: immunoSEQ multiplex PCR; TCRdb's copy keeps in-frame clones and lacks some. Of under 2,000,000 clones listed, roughly 94% were seen once; the top ten hold approximately 1.2%. Terminally differentiated effector memory CD45RA+ cells were excluded by CCR7 positive selection of CD45RO-negative cells. Study findings and constraints: Inspection by rarefaction showed sorted-subset sequencing to be incomplete despite large depth.

What was sequenced was naive CD8+ T cells sorted from blood. The chain joins TRBV11-1 to TRBJ2-5, with D possibly being TRBD2 (5 bases). The receptor was isolated from a man between 18 and 35 years old in good health. CDR3 coding DNA: TGTGCCAGCAGCTCCTATCTGAGGGACCAAGAGACCCAGTACTTC. The encoded protein is CASSSYLRDQETQYF. Using reference TRBV11-1 and TRBJ2-5 for the parts outside the CDR3, the full variable domain is EAEVAQSPRYKITEKSQAVAFWCDPISGHATLYWYRQILGQGPELLVQFQDESVVDDSQLPKDRFSAERLKGVDSTLKIQPAELGDSAMYLCASSSYLRDQETQYFGPGTRLLVL.